One and the same sample provided the 5 T cell receptor beta chains below, sequenced in a study of blood T cell repertoires in COVID-19. Profiling relied on immunoSEQ multiplex PCR, and the TCRdb table lists in-frame clones only, not all of them. In the table there are 30,000 to 40,000 clones, about 91% of which are singletons. Source material: peripheral blood. The receptor set was obtained from a human donor in a cohort sampled during active COVID-19.

The chain has TRBV24-1 and TRBJ2-2; TRBD1 is a possible D gene (8 bases). Trimming cost V 4 bases and J 3 bases, with 14 bases left between them. CDR3 size: 16 residues. The germline V gene encodes CDR1 KGHDR and CDR2 SFDVKD. In DNA form, the CDR3 reads TGTGCCACCAGTGACTGGACAGGGAGGGACACCGGGGAGCTGTTTTTT. Its protein product is CATSDWTGRDTGELFF.

The CDR3 loop is CASSRDSNSGNTIYF. The CDR3 nucleotides read TGTGCCAGCAGCCGGGACTCAAACTCTGGAAACACCATATATTTT. The chain combines TRBV7-2 with TRBJ1-3, with D possibly being TRBD1 (5 bases). CDR1 SGHTA and CDR2 FQGNSA come from the germline V gene. The CDR3 runs to 15 residues. Trimming cost V 5 bases and J 0 bases, with 11 bases left between them.

This rearrangement joins TRBV5-6 to TRBJ2-3, with 12 bases lining up with TRBD2. V shed 1 base and J 2 bases; nucleotides not matched to a gene: 8. Germline V lookup: CDR1 SGHDT, CDR2 YYEEEE. The CDR3 is 18 amino acids. The DNA of the CDR3 is TGTGCCAGCAGCTTGTTGGCTAGCGGGGGGGCCAACACAGATACGCAGTATTTT. Its protein is CASSLLASGGANTDTQYF.

The gene calls are TRBV5-6 and TRBJ1-1, with 12 positions matching TRBD1. Germline assignment: CDR1 SGHDT and CDR2 YYEEEE. The CDR3 loop spans 16 amino acids. J gave up 1 base and V 5 bases, and 6 bases lay outside the gene matches. The DNA of the CDR3 is TGTGCCAGCAGTCGGGACAGGGGGCGAGCGAACACTGAAGCTTTCTTT. It yields the protein CASSRDRGRANTEAFF.

The chain employs TRBV14 and TRBJ1-4, with 10 bases matching TRBD1. The CDR3 length is 15 residues. Germline trimming cut 4 bases from V and 7 bases from J; bases unmatched to any gene: 6. Germline values: CDR1 SGHDN, CDR2 FVKESK. The CDR3 DNA reads as TGTGCCAGCAGCCGTGGACAGGGGGTATTTGAAAAACTGTTTTTT. It codes for CASSRGQGVFEKLFF.